The source of this TCR beta chain is a study of T cells in localized non-small cell lung cancer. CDR3 length: 12 residues. Germline V gives CDR1 SGHDN, CDR2 FVKESK. V lost 0 bases, J lost 7 bases, and 6 bases lay in between. Points on this clone: The antigen is unknown.

Repertoires were generated with immunoSEQ multiplex PCR, while TCRdb's copy carries only in-frame clones and drops some. The sample consists of approximately 40,000 clones, approximately 86% of them appearing once. Study outcomes and limitations: Heterogeneity cannot be ruled out, as sequencing used one tumor region only.

This TCR derives from a man aged 18-55 years with stage I lung adenocarcinoma. The chain combines TRBV14 with TRBJ2-5; D not resolved. This specimen consisted of peripheral blood, obtained before any cancer treatment. DNA of the CDR3: TGTGCCAGCAGCCAAGATGGTCGGACCCAGTACTTC. The encoded protein is CASSQDGRTQYF.